The clone carrying this T cell receptor (beta chain) was seen ten or more times. Antigen: not known. These data originate in a study of regulatory T cells in long-lasting Graves disease. Study-wide findings and caveats: Gene preferences differed: TRBV28, TRBJ1-2, TRBJ2-5 in persistent cases.

The V gene end was trimmed by 7 bases and the J gene end by 6 bases; junction bases not matched to a gene: 5. This CDR3 region has 15 residues. The V gene's germline CDR1 is SNHLY and CDR2 FYNNEI. CDR3-region Arm-PCR and iRepertoire HTBI primers produced the TCR beta libraries. Per the study methods: Sequenced samples collectively carried around 60 TRBV and approximately 15 TRBJ segments. From the multiplex PCR reads, TCRdb called clonotypes with MiXCR, one entry per CDR3 protein. These V and J calls rely on TCRdb rather than the paper's analysis. This table holds about half a million distinct CDR3 sequences, 12% found once. Time point denoted: newly diagnosed GD, antithyroid drugs for less than 3 months. PBMC-derived RNA was used for the TCR library. The same data also contributed to another study, on T cells in Graves' hyperthyroidism and ophthalmopathy. That work states: The HTBI primer set drove a first-round RT-PCR of the TCR CDR3.

The receptor comes from a woman between 25 and 40 years old with Graves disease. The V call is TRBV2, the J call TRBJ2-2; TRBD2 matches at 13 bases. The source material was peripheral blood mononuclear cells (PBMCs), sampled at new diagnosis, from a patient treated with antithyroid drugs. The CDR3 sequence: CASIGTSGIAGELFF. In DNA form, the CDR3 reads TGTGCCAGCATCGGGACTAGCGGGATCGCCGGGGAGCTGTTTTTT.